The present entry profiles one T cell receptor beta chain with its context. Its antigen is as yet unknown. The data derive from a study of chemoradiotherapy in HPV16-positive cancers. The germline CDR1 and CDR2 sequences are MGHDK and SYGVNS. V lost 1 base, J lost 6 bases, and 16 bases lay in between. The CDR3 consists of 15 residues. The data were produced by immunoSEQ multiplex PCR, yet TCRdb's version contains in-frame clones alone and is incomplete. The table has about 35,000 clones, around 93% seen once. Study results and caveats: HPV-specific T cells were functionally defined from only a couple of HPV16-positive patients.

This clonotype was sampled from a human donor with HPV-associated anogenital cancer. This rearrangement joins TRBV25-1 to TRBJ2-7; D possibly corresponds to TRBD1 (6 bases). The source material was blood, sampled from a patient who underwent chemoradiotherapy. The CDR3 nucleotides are TGTGCCAGCAGTGAATTGGCCAGGGGCGTGGGCGAGCAGTACTTC. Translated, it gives CASSELARGVGEQYF.